The clone carrying this T cell receptor beta chain rates as medium-sized (0.01 to 0.1%). Each CDR3 protein gets one entry after TCRdb re-called the reads with MiXCR. This repertoire shows about 230,000 distinct CDR3 sequences, 20% to 25% found once; its top ten account for about 20%. The data are from a study of T cell repertoires in cytomegalovirus infection. This CDR3 region has 15 residues. Germline V gives CDR1 LGHNA, CDR2 YNFKEQ. Trimming took off 0 bases at V and 4 bases at J, with 10 bases between the two ends. The J gene is TRBJ2-1, the V gene TRBV4-2; TRBD2 might be the D (6 bases). The source of this sequence is a human donor in good health (CMV status not recorded). Some clones in this sample may be carry-over from other donors' samples. Material: CD8+ T cells from PBMCs. CDR3 bases: TGTGCCAGCAGCCAAGATCGGGGGTCATACAATGAGCAGTTCTTC. This encodes CASSQDRGSYNEQFF.